These T cell receptor beta chains were read from a single sample in a study of identical twins. TCRdb redid the calling of the 5' RACE reads with MiXCR, one entry per CDR3 protein. Among about 690,000 distinct CDR3 sequences, 20% to 25% were seen once, and the ten largest hold 4.3%. These data were likewise used in another study, on T cells expressing NK-cell markers.

The sequenced sample consisted of PBMCs. Source of these receptors: a woman younger than 30 in good health. CDR3s include the opening cysteine and the closing phenylalanine or tryptophan. The D gene is left open where the match is weak. Some rows mark clone size as missing; the rest say once, few, many or name a class of expanded clone.

TRBJ2-5	TRBV12-3/TRBV12-4	-	few	CASRGSTGASQYF	TGTGCCAGCAGGGGTTCCACAGGTGCGAGCCAGTACTTC
TRBJ2-1	TRBV9	-	-	CASSPGLTDEQFF	TGTGCCAGCAGCCCAGGACTAACGGATGAGCAGTTCTTC
TRBJ1-5	TRBV15	-	-	CATRSGTEIFQHF	TGTGCCACCAGGTCAGGGACCGAGATCTTCCAGCATTTT
TRBJ2-1	TRBV7-9	-	-	CASSLHQDLRRKQFF	TGTGCCAGCAGCTTACATCAAGATCTCCGAAGAAAGCAGTTCTTC
TRBJ2-3	TRBV4-2	TRBD2	many	CASSQDRGLAGGPTDTQYF	TGTGCCAGCAGCCAAGATAGAGGACTAGCGGGGGGGCCAACAGATACGCAGTATTTT
TRBJ2-3	TRBV27	-	-	CASSQERGADTQYF	TGTGCCAGCAGTCAAGAAAGGGGGGCAGATACGCAGTATTTT
TRBJ2-1	TRBV18	-	few	CASSPPDFNEQFF	TGTGCCAGCTCACCACCCGACTTTAATGAGCAGTTCTTC
TRBJ2-1	TRBV10-3	TRBD2	few	CATQRTSGRSYEQFF	TGTGCCACCCAAAGGACTAGCGGGAGGTCCTATGAGCAGTTCTTC
TRBJ2-7	TRBV6-5	TRBD1	-	CASSYAPTGYEQYF	TGTGCCAGCAGTTACGCCCCGACAGGGTACGAGCAGTACTTC
TRBJ2-3	TRBV20-1	-	few	CSASGTERADTQYF	TGCAGTGCTAGCGGGACGGAACGGGCAGATACGCAGTATTTT
TRBJ1-4	TRBV6-1	TRBD1	-	CASMGQGDEKLFF	TGTGCCAGCATGGGCCAGGGGGATGAAAAACTGTTTTTT
TRBJ2-5	TRBV25-1	-	few	CASSEYPDRLGETQYF	TGTGCCAGCAGTGAATATCCCGACAGGTTGGGGGAGACCCAGTACTTC
TRBJ2-1	TRBV12-3/TRBV12-4	-	few	CASSLYFDYNEQFF	TGTGCCAGCAGTTTGTACTTCGACTACAATGAGCAGTTCTTC
TRBJ2-1	TRBV12-3/TRBV12-4	TRBD2	-	CASSPGRDYVNEQFF	TGTGCCAGCAGTCCTGGACGGGACTATGTTAATGAGCAGTTCTTC
TRBJ2-5	TRBV29-1	-	few	CSGGIQETQYF	TGCAGCGGGGGGATTCAAGAGACCCAGTACTTC
TRBJ2-5	TRBV5-1	-	-	CASSLAVQRALETQYF	TGCGCCAGCAGCTTGGCAGTACAACGGGCGTTGGAGACCCAGTACTTC
TRBJ2-1	TRBV12-3/TRBV12-4	-	many	CASSWTGNEQFF	TGTGCCAGCAGTTGGACGGGAAATGAGCAGTTCTTC
TRBJ1-4	TRBV3-1	-	few	CASSSFYATNEKLFF	TGTGCCAGCAGCTCGTTCTATGCAACTAATGAAAAACTGTTTTTT
TRBJ2-3	TRBV14	-	-	CASSHLGGTSTDTQYF	TGTGCCAGCAGCCACTTAGGGGGAACAAGCACAGATACGCAGTATTTT
TRBJ2-1	TRBV20-1	-	few	CSARDVGRTSYNEQFF	TGCAGTGCTAGAGACGTGGGAAGGACCTCCTACAATGAGCAGTTCTTC
TRBJ2-3	TRBV20-1	TRBD2	few	CSASGLAASPDTQYF	TGCAGTGCTTCTGGACTAGCAGCGAGTCCAGATACGCAGTATTTT
TRBJ2-1	TRBV11-1	TRBD2	many	CASSPRGVAGALGNEQFF	TGTGCCAGCAGCCCAAGGGGAGTAGCGGGAGCTCTGGGCAATGAGCAGTTCTTC
TRBJ2-1	TRBV7-6	TRBD2	few	CASSPRRGSGGLQSYNEQFF	TGTGCCAGCAGCCCCCGTCGGGGTAGCGGGGGCCTGCAATCCTACAATGAGCAGTTCTTC
TRBJ2-3	TRBV10-3	TRBD2	-	CAISGLAGEADTQYF	TGTGCCATCAGTGGACTAGCGGGAGAGGCAGATACGCAGTATTTT
TRBJ2-1	TRBV5-1	-	few	CASSPGLRNNEQFF	TGCGCCAGCAGCCCGGGACTGCGTAACAATGAGCAGTTCTTC
TRBJ2-5	TRBV10-3	-	-	CAISEWGETQYF	TGTGCCATCAGTGAGTGGGGAGAGACCCAGTACTTC
TRBJ1-2	TRBV6-5	-	-	CASSYSRRAYGYTF	TGTGCCAGCAGTTACTCGAGGAGGGCCTATGGCTACACCTTC
TRBJ1-2	TRBV10-3	-	many	CAISASSYGYTF	TGTGCCATCAGTGCATCCAGCTATGGCTACACCTTC
TRBJ2-5	TRBV9	-	-	CASSVAPLPQETQYF	TGTGCCAGCAGCGTAGCCCCGCTACCCCAAGAGACCCAGTACTTC
TRBJ2-7	TRBV6-2/TRBV6-3	TRBD2	many	CASSAGTSAYEQYF	TGTGCCAGCAGTGCCGGGACTAGCGCTTACGAGCAGTACTTC
TRBJ1-5	TRBV3-1	-	few	CASSLRGANQPQHF	TGTGCCAGCAGCCTTCGGGGGGCCAATCAGCCCCAGCATTTT
TRBJ1-5	TRBV12-3/TRBV12-4	TRBD1	many	CASSLGTGARQPQHF	TGTGCCAGCAGTTTGGGGACAGGGGCACGACAGCCCCAGCATTTT
TRBJ2-6	TRBV10-3	-	-	CAIQGSGANVLTF	TGTGCCATCCAGGGGAGCGGGGCCAACGTCCTGACTTTC
TRBJ2-7	TRBV7-9	TRBD2	-	CASMTSQAYEQYF	TGTGCCAGCATGACTAGCCAAGCCTACGAGCAGTACTTC
TRBJ1-1	TRBV5-6	-	few	CASSLDSGGTEAFF	TGTGCCAGCAGCCTCGACAGCGGTGGCACTGAAGCTTTCTTT
TRBJ2-7	TRBV18	TRBD2	-	CASSRGLAGGFSSYEQYF	TGTGCCAGCTCACGAGGACTAGCGGGGGGCTTTAGCTCCTACGAGCAGTACTTC
TRBJ1-6	TRBV12-3/TRBV12-4	-	-	CAIKKGNSPLHF	TGTGCCATTAAAAAGGGGAATTCACCCCTCCACTTT
TRBJ1-1	TRBV12-3/TRBV12-4	-	many	CASRITGTEAFF	TGTGCCAGCAGGATAACCGGAACTGAAGCTTTCTTT
TRBJ1-4	TRBV7-9	-	-	CASSLDAGEKLFF	TGTGCCAGCAGCTTAGACGCGGGAGAAAAACTGTTTTTT
TRBJ2-4	TRBV11-3	-	-	CASSPEIRDWDIQYF	TGTGCCAGCAGCCCAGAGATCAGGGATTGGGACATTCAGTACTTC
TRBJ1-1	TRBV3-1	-	-	CASSPRGGSEAFF	TGTGCCAGCAGCCCCCGGGGGGGATCCGAAGCTTTCTTT
TRBJ2-2	TRBV7-2	TRBD1	-	CASSPGLGQGDTGELFF	TGTGCCAGCAGCCCAGGGTTGGGACAGGGTGACACCGGGGAGCTGTTTTTT
TRBJ1-2	TRBV29-1	-	few	CSVVGQKPFYGYTF	TGCAGCGTTGTCGGACAGAAACCCTTCTATGGCTACACCTTC
TRBJ2-1	TRBV7-2	TRBD2	-	CASVISAGGPSYEQFF	TGTGCCAGCGTAATCTCAGCGGGAGGGCCAAGTTATGAGCAGTTCTTC
TRBJ1-1	TRBV10-3	TRBD1	many	CAIGTVGRMNTEAFF	TGTGCCATCGGGACAGTTGGAAGGATGAACACTGAAGCTTTCTTT
TRBJ2-7	TRBV27	TRBD1	few	CASSQLNRDSNYEQYF	TGTGCCAGCAGTCAGCTCAACCGGGACAGTAACTACGAGCAGTACTTC
TRBJ2-1	TRBV20-1	TRBD2	-	CSASGGAVYNEQFF	TGCAGTGCTAGCGGGGGGGCCGTGTACAATGAGCAGTTCTTC
TRBJ1-2	TRBV29-1	TRBD1	few	CSVENRGGYLGYTF	TGCAGCGTTGAAAACAGAGGGGGCTATCTTGGCTACACCTTC
TRBJ2-1	TRBV11-2	TRBD1	-	CASSSYRGNTYNEQFF	TGTGCCAGCAGCTCCTACAGGGGGAACACCTACAATGAGCAGTTCTTC
TRBJ2-1	TRBV20-1	TRBD2	-	CSAMGRAAYNEQFF	TGCAGTGCTATGGGGAGGGCCGCATACAATGAGCAGTTCTTC
TRBJ1-6	TRBV12-3/TRBV12-4	TRBD1	-	CASGSGTGDSPLHF	TGTGCCAGCGGCTCCGGGACAGGGGATTCACCCCTCCACTTT
TRBJ2-7	TRBV20-1	-	-	CSARRSLAVYEQYF	TGCAGTGCTAGACGTTCCTTAGCTGTGTACGAGCAGTACTTC
TRBJ2-1	TRBV12-5	TRBD2	many	CASGLAAGVHNEQFF	TGTGCTAGTGGTTTGGCAGCGGGGGTTCACAATGAGCAGTTCTTC
TRBJ1-1	TRBV12-3/TRBV12-4	-	many	CASSPGSQEEAFF	TGTGCCAGCAGCCCAGGGTCACAAGAAGAAGCCTTCTTT
TRBJ2-1	TRBV12-3/TRBV12-4	TRBD2	few	CASNRPGLAGVNEQFF	TGTGCCAGCAACCGTCCGGGACTAGCGGGGGTCAATGAGCAGTTCTTC